Below are 10 T cell receptor beta chains sequenced from a single sample in a study of blood T cells in healthy people across ages. It was with a sample-barcoded 5' primer and a J-beta primer mix that a second PCR of roughly 7 to 12 cycles was run. TCRdb recomputed calls from the 5' RACE reads with MiXCR, one row per CDR3 protein. The data show 650,000 to 700,000 distinct CDR3 sequences, about 32% seen once. The specimen was blood. The receptors here all came from an elderly woman in good health.

At least ten counts were recorded for this clonotype. V is TRBV7-2 and J is TRBJ2-7; 9 positions match TRBD2. The CDR3 covers 15 residues. V lost 5 bases to trimming and J lost 3 bases; unmatched junction nucleotides: 8. The germline CDR1 and CDR2 sequences are SGHTA and FQGNSA. CDR3 in DNA: TGTGCCAGCAGCCTTCCGGGACTAGCTCTCTACGAGCAGTACTTC. The encoded protein is CASSLPGLALYEQYF.

This clonotype was counted ten times or more. Possible read error: a much larger clone is one base away. The chain is built from TRBV25-1 and TRBJ2-1; TRBD1 aligns across 11 bases. The CDR3 is 14 amino acids. Per the germline V gene, CDR1 is MGHDK and CDR2 is SYGVNS. Trimming cost V 6 bases and J 6 bases; bases outside gene matches: 4. The DNA for the CDR3 is TGTGCCAGCAGGGGGACAGGGGGAGTCAATGAGCAGTTCTTC. This gives the protein CASRGTGGVNEQFF.

The V and J genes are TRBV7-2 and TRBJ2-3, with TRBD1 matching 7 bases. Trimming removed 3 bases from V and 0 bases from J; junction bases left unmatched: 6. The CDR3 length is 16 residues. Germline V gene lookup returns CDR1 SGHTA and CDR2 FQGNSA. CDR3 sequence reads: CASSFRQGLSTDTQYF. The DNA of the CDR3 is TGTGCCAGCAGCTTCAGACAGGGTTTAAGCACAGATACGCAGTATTTT.

On this clonotype: A clone one base away is much larger, so this may be a read error. Here the CDR3 omits its conserved ending phenylalanine or tryptophan, so a read error is the likely source. V and J are TRBV10-3 and TRBJ1-2, with D perhaps TRBD1 (6 bases). The ends were cut back, 0 bases at V and 0 bases at J, with 8 bases in the middle. This CDR3 has 15 amino acids. Germline V CDR1 and CDR2: ENHRY, SYGVKD. CDR3 nucleotide sequence: TGTGCCATCAGTGAGTCGACAGGAGCTAACTATGGCTACACCGTC. It is translated as CAISESTGANYGYTV.

The chain uses TRBV7-3 and TRBJ2-3; D perhaps matches TRBD1 (6 bases). The germline CDR1 and CDR2 sequences are SGHTA and FQGTGA. Between the trimmed V and J ends, which lost 5 bases and 3 bases, there was a span of 21 bases. This CDR3 spans 17 amino acids. For the CDR3, the DNA is TGTGCCAGCAGCCCCCTGGGGGCGGAGCGCCCTACAGATACGCAGTATTTT. This codes for CASSPLGAERPTDTQYF.

The J gene is TRBJ1-1, the V gene TRBV7-9; D gene unclear. Germline-derived CDR1 and CDR2 are SEHNR and FQNEAQ (reference sequence). Trimming removed 3 bases at V and 6 bases at J, with 11 bases between. This CDR3 has 13 amino acids. CDR3 in amino acids: CASSFQSNAEAFF. DNA of the CDR3: TGTGCCAGCAGCTTTCAGAGTAACGCTGAAGCTTTCTTT.

The gene calls are TRBV29-1 and TRBJ2-3; a possible D gene is TRBD2 (6 bases). CDR3 length equals 13 residues. Trimming took off 6 bases at V and 0 bases at J, with 10 bases between the two ends. Germline CDR1 is SQVTM and CDR2 is ANQGSEA. The chain's CDR3 is CSVPGSSTDTQYF. CDR3 nucleotides: TGCAGCGTCCCCGGGAGCAGCACAGATACGCAGTATTTT.

The V gene is TRBV12-3 or TRBV12-4, the J gene TRBJ2-3; the match to TRBD2 covers 12 bases. The CDR3 has 16 residues. V was pared by 6 bases and J by 2 bases, with 6 bases of the junction left unmatched. The CDR3 region has the DNA TGTGCCAGCAGACCCTGGACTAGCGGGGACACAGATACGCAGTATTTT. This codes for CASRPWTSGDTDTQYF.

The J gene is TRBJ1-1, the V gene TRBV12-3 or TRBV12-4; D unclear. The V gene lost 7 bases and the J gene lost 1 base, with 10 bases spanning the gap. The CDR3 extends over 13 amino acids. The CDR3 sequence: CASTPHPNTEAFF. Here the CDR3 DNA reads TGTGCCAGCACCCCACACCCGAACACTGAAGCTTTCTTT.

This clonotype was seen at least ten times. A much larger clonotype is one base distant, so this may be a read error. The rearrangement uses TRBV6-1 and TRBJ2-1; TRBD2 is a possible D gene (6 bases). Near its end, the DNA agrees better with TRBJ2-7, so the J call may be wrong. The CDR3 loop spans 13 amino acids. Germline V lookup: CDR1 MNHNS, CDR2 SASEGT. The CDR3 region is CASRGTFYNEQYF. The CDR3, as DNA: TGTGCCAGCAGGGGGACTTTTTACAATGAGCAGTACTTC.